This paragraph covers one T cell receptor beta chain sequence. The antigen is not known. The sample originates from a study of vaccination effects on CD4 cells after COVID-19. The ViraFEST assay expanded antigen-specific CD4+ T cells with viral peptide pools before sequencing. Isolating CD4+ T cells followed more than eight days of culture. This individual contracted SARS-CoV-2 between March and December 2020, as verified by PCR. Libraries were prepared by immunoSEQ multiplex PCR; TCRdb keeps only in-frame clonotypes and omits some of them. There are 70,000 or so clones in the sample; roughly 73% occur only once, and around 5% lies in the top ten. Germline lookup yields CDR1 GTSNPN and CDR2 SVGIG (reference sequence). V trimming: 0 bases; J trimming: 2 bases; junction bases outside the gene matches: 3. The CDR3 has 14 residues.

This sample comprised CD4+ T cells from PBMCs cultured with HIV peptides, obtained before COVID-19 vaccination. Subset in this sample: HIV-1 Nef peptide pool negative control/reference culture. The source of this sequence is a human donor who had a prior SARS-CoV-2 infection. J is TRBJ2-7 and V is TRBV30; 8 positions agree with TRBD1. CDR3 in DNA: TGTGCCTGGAGTGTATGGACAGGGACCTACGAGCAGTACTTC. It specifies CAWSVWTGTYEQYF.